This T cell receptor (beta chain) was sequenced in a study of memory CD4+ T cells and cytomegalovirus serostatus. Assay used: immunoSEQ multiplex PCR; TCRdb lists only in-frame clones, some missing. The sample has tens of thousands of clones, less than 85% seen once; the top ten hold about 0.86%. This clone has more than one count but fewer than ten. Its antigen is currently unknown. The sort gate was single viable CD3+CD4+CD8-CD45RO+ cells for memory CD4+ T cells. The CDR3 is 14 amino acids. CDR1 and CDR2 from the germline V gene are SGHNT and YYREEE (reference sequence). V was clipped by 0 bases and J by 2 bases, with 6 bases between them. General study results and limits: Of under 200 reported CMV TCRbeta sequences, around 62 were found in memory CD4+ repertoires.

The gene calls are TRBV5-4 and TRBJ2-1, with D uncertain. The source material was memory CD4+ T cells from blood. The TCR was taken from an adult in good health and CMV-seronegative. The CDR3 loop reads CASSLGSTYNEQFF. The CDR3 DNA follows: TGTGCCAGCAGCTTGGGCTCCACCTACAATGAGCAGTTCTTC.